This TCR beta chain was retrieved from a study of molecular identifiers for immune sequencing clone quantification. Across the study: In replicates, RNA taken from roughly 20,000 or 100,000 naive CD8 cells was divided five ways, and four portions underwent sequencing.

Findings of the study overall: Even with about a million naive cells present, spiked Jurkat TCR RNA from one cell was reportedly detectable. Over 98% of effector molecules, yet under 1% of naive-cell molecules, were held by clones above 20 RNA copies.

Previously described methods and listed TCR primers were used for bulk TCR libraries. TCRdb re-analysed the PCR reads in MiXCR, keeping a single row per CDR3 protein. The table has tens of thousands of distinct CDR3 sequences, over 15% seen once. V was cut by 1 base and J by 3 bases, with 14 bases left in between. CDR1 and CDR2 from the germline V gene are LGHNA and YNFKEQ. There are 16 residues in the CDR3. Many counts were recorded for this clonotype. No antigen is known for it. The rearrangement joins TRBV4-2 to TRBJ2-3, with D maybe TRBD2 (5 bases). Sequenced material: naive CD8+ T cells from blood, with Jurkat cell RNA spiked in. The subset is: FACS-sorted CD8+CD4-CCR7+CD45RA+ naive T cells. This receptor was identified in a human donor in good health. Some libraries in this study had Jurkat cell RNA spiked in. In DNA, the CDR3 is TGTGCCAGCAGCCAAGTGGACTCCTACACGACAGATACGCAGTATTTT. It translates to CASSQVDSYTTDTQYF.